What follows are 5 T cell receptor beta chains derived from one specimen sequenced in a study of T cells in Graves' hyperthyroidism and ophthalmopathy. Amplification targeted TCR beta CDR3 regions from RNA transcripts. TCR CDR3 regions were first amplified by RT-PCR with HTBI primers. TCRdb reprocessed the multiplex PCR reads with MiXCR, giving one entry per CDR3 protein. The sample gives around 300,000 distinct CDR3 sequences, approximately 15% of which show up once; around 25% is in the top ten. The material sequenced was blood. Receptors were obtained from a woman aged 30 to 39 with Graves' hyperthyroidism.

The chain links TRBV15 to TRBJ1-5; D perhaps matches TRBD1 (5 bases). Germline CDR1 is LNHNV and CDR2 is YYDKDF (reference sequence). CDR3 length equals 15 residues. V was shortened by 0 bases and J by 5 bases, with 11 bases between the two germline ends. Here the CDR3 DNA reads TGTGCCACCAGCAGAGATTATAAAGGGGATCAGCCCCAGCATTTT. This codes for CATSRDYKGDQPQHF.

Many counts were recorded for this clonotype. The J gene is TRBJ2-7, the V gene TRBV5-1; 14 positions match TRBD2. This CDR3 region has 14 residues. Germline V gene lookup returns CDR1 SGHRS and CDR2 YFSETQ. Germline trimming cut 3 bases from V and 6 bases from J; bases unmatched to any gene: 2. The CDR3 sequence is CASSWGTSGSEQYF. CDR3 coding DNA: TGCGCCAGCAGCTGGGGGACTAGCGGGAGCGAGCAGTACTTC.

The CDR3 protein is CASSKGTSGYANTGELFF. DNA of the CDR3: TGTGCCAGTAGTAAAGGGACTAGCGGATACGCGAACACCGGGGAGCTGTTTTTT. The V call is TRBV19, the J call TRBJ2-2; the match to TRBD2 covers 11 bases. V lost 4 bases and J lost 0; bases outside the gene matches: 7. This CDR3 spans 18 amino acids. Germline V gene sequence: CDR1 LNHDA, CDR2 SQIVND (reference sequence).

This clonotype was recorded at least ten times. The rearrangement joins TRBV7-3 to TRBJ2-1, with TRBD2 matching 7 bases. Germline CDR1 and CDR2: SGHTA and FQGTGA. Unmatched junction bases numbered 24, after V lost 5 bases and J lost 8 bases. The CDR3 is made up of 19 amino acids. CDR3 region: CASSAKGFYSGGRQDEQFF. The CDR3 coding sequence is TGTGCCAGCAGCGCGAAAGGGTTTTATAGCGGCGGGAGACAAGATGAGCAGTTCTTC.

Ten or more counts support this clonotype. The chain recombines TRBV28 with TRBJ1-5; D ambiguous. From germline, CDR1 is MDHEN and CDR2 SYDVKM. V was clipped by 7 bases and J by 1 base, with 11 bases between them. CDR3 size: 14 residues. The CDR3 region has the DNA TGTGCCAGCAACCCGGGAGGGAGCAATCAGCCCCAGCATTTT. Translated: CASNPGGSNQPQHF.